This T cell receptor beta chain was obtained from a study of cytomegalovirus exposure and HLA in healthy donors. Study-level results: Later findings reportedly placed an Asian-associated ancestry cluster below the approximately 670-donor mean for N-insertions. The classifier reportedly diagnosed cytomegalovirus status with high specificity and sensitivity. Follow-up analysis later connected one missense variant in DCLRE1C with trimming of TCR beta V- and J-genes.

V dropped 3 bases and J dropped 6 bases, with 10 bases sitting between them. Germline loops: CDR1 MGHRA, CDR2 YSYEKL. This CDR3 comprises 13 residues. 13 Jbeta primers and 60 Vbeta primers were used for the PCR. Sequencing was performed with immunoSEQ multiplex PCR; in TCRdb, only in-frame clones are kept and a portion is missing. Altogether about 130,000 clones are present, 80% being singletons, with the ten largest covering approximately 4%. About this clone: Its matching antigen is unknown.

This sequence was found in a woman aged 35 to 49 in good health and CMV-seronegative. The chain combines TRBV4-1 with TRBJ2-3; no clear D. Sequenced: PBMCs. This CDR3 is CASSHGFMDTQYF. The CDR3 region has the DNA TGCGCCAGCAGCCACGGGTTTATGGATACGCAGTATTTT.